The 27 T cell receptor beta chains below all came from one sample that was sequenced in a study of radiotherapy plus CTLA-4 blockade in lung cancer (dated by TCRdb to between 2017 and 2018). Preparation of the library involved the immunoSEQ multiplex PCR assay. The table comes from immuneACCESS by way of TCRdb, which keeps in-frame sequences with V and J called. Part of the clones is missing from these tables; in studies checked, under half for an unresolved V gene and the rest for unknown reasons. Counted in this sample were 75,000 to 100,000 clones; 65% to 80% of them appeared once. Of the sample, around 2.7% is held by the ten largest clones. Sample: peripheral blood, taken from a patient treated with radiotherapy plus ipilimumab. The receptors were gathered from a human donor with non-small cell lung cancer who had a partial response to radiotherapy plus ipilimumab. Some clones in this sample may be carry-over from other donors' samples.

The CDR3 here is CASSVGATGVMNTEAFF. In DNA, the CDR3 is TGTGCCAGCAGCGTAGGTGCGACAGGAGTAATGAACACTGAAGCTTTCTTT. The V and J genes are TRBV9 and TRBJ1-1; possibly TRBD1 for D (6 bases). Germline CDR1 reads SGDLS; CDR2 reads YYNGEE. V was cut by 0 bases and J by 0 bases, with 15 bases left in between. This CDR3 is 17 amino acids long.

This clone was seen a single time. The chain uses TRBV25-1 and TRBJ2-5, with unresolved D. Trimming pared 2 bases from V and 7 bases from J, leaving 14 bases between. Germline lookup yields CDR1 MGHDK and CDR2 SYGVNS. The length of the CDR3 is 14 residues. The DNA of the CDR3 is TGTGCCAGCAGTGAAGCCAGCCCACCAGGGACCCAGTACTTC. Translated: CASSEASPPGTQYF. Together with reference TRBV25-1 and TRBJ2-5, the CDR3 gives the full variable domain: EADIYQTPRYLVIGTGKKITLECSQTMGHDKMYWYQQDPGMELHLIHYSYGVNSTEKGDLSSESTVSRIRTEHFPLTLESARPSHTSQYLCASSEASPPGTQYFGPGTRLLVL.

This chain connects TRBV9 to TRBJ2-3; 9 bases map to TRBD2. This CDR3 region has 12 residues. The V and J ends lost 5 bases and 9 bases, in that order; junction bases with no gene match: 4. The V gene's germline CDR1 is SGDLS and CDR2 YYNGEE. For the CDR3, the DNA is TGTGCCAGCAGGAGAGGGACTAGCACGCAGTATTTT. Translated: CASRRGTSTQYF.

In the case of this clone: At the DNA level, this CDR3 is encoded by other sequences in the same sample as well. The rearrangement joins TRBV7-2 to TRBJ2-7; 7 bases are shared with TRBD2. CDR3 length: 15 residues. V trimming: 1 base; J trimming: 0 bases; junction bases outside the gene matches: 3. Germline CDR1 and CDR2: SGHTA and FQGNSA. CDR3 protein: CASSLGGGSSYEQYF. In DNA, the CDR3 is TGTGCCAGCAGCTTAGGCGGCGGGAGCTCCTACGAGCAGTACTTC.

The chain couples TRBV11-2 to TRBJ2-1; 7 nucleotides match TRBD2. Germline-derived CDR1 and CDR2 are SGHAT and FQNNGV. Losses at the gene ends were 1 base for V and 1 base for J; bases not matched to a gene: 13. The CDR3 has 19 amino acids. The CDR3 DNA reads as TGTGCCAGCAGCTTAGGCCCTCTTGGGAGGGGAGCGTCCTACAATGAGCAGTTCTTC. It codes for CASSLGPLGRGASYNEQFF. Complete variable domain (other parts from reference TRBV11-2 and TRBJ2-1): EAGVAQSPRYKIIEKRQSVAFWCNPISGHATLYWYQQILGQGPKLLIQFQNNGVVDDSQLPKDRFSAERLKGVDSTLKIQPAKLEDSAVYLCASSLGPLGRGASYNEQFFGPGTRLTVL.

With regard to this clone: At one boundary the junction diverges from the germline segment, which might be a read error. V gene TRBV5-6 combines with J gene TRBJ2-5, with 8 bases aligning to TRBD2. This CDR3 contains 17 residues. Germline V gene sequence: CDR1 SGHDT, CDR2 YYEEEE. CDR3 sequence: CTSSFGQRETTTETQYF. In nucleotides, the CDR3 is TGTACCAGCAGCTTCGGCCAGCGGGAGACCACTACGGAGACCCAGTACTTC.

The chain is built from TRBV7-9 and TRBJ2-3; 10 bases fit TRBD1. From germline, CDR1 is SEHNR and CDR2 FQNEAQ (reference sequence). The CDR3 is 14 residues long. Losses at the gene ends were 6 bases for V and 0 bases for J; bases not matched to a gene: 0. The CDR3 loop is CASRDRGSTDTQYF. As DNA, the CDR3 is TGTGCCAGCAGGGACAGGGGGAGCACAGATACGCAGTATTTT.

The gene calls are TRBV5-4 and TRBJ2-6, with D possibly matching TRBD2 (6 bases). Trimming removed 0 bases from V and 4 bases from J, with 11 bases in between. The CDR3 consists of 16 residues. The germline V gene has CDR1 SGHNT and CDR2 YYREEE (reference sequence). CDR3 DNA sequence: TGTGCCAGCAGCTTGGATGGGGGGTCGGGGGCCAACGTCCTGACTTTC. Translating it yields CASSLDGGSGANVLTF.

V gene TRBV7-6 combines with J gene TRBJ2-7, with D possibly TRBD2 on 5 matching bases. The CDR3 extends over 12 amino acids. From germline, CDR1 is SGHVS and CDR2 FNYEAQ. V was shortened by 5 bases and J by 6 bases, with 11 bases between the two germline ends. The CDR3 nucleotides are TGTGCCAGCAGCAGGGAGCAGGCCGAGCAGTACTTC. It translates to CASSREQAEQYF.

This chain uses TRBV19 with TRBJ1-6; D unclear. Germline V gene data show CDR1 as LNHDA and CDR2 as SQIVND (reference sequence). The CDR3 is 14 residues long. V was pared by 3 bases and J by 11 bases, with 14 bases between. Here the CDR3 reads CASSIREPRTPLHF. The CDR3 nucleotides read TGTGCCAGTAGTATTCGAGAGCCGAGGACACCCCTCCACTTT.

The V gene is TRBV5-6, the J gene TRBJ2-5; possibly TRBD2 for D (5 bases). The CDR3 is 13 residues long. Germline V gene sequence: CDR1 SGHDT, CDR2 YYEEEE. Trimming took off 2 bases at V and 4 bases at J, with 9 bases between the two ends. The CDR3 nucleotides are TGTGCCAGCAGCTTCTATGAGGGAGAGACCCAGTACTTC. This codes for CASSFYEGETQYF.

The rearrangement joins TRBV11-3 to TRBJ2-2; a possible D gene is TRBD2 (6 bases). V was trimmed by 1 base and J by 4 bases, leaving 10 bases between them. Looked up from germline, CDR1 is SGHNT and CDR2 is YENEEA. There are 15 residues in the CDR3. CDR3 loop: CASSLGVGGTGELFF. Written as DNA, the CDR3 is TGTGCCAGCAGCTTAGGTGTGGGAGGCACCGGGGAGCTGTTTTTT.

The rearrangement links TRBV27 to TRBJ2-7; tentative D call: TRBD1 (6 bases). The CDR3 runs 15 residues. The V end was cut by 3 bases, the J end by 1 base, with 13 bases between. Per germline, CDR1 MNHEY and CDR2 SMNVEV (reference sequence). The CDR3 is CASSFTPTGSYEQYF. Written as DNA, the CDR3 is TGTGCCAGCAGTTTCACACCGACAGGATCCTACGAGCAGTACTTC.

The J gene is TRBJ2-2, the V gene TRBV7-2, with TRBD1 identical over 7 bases. CDR3 size: 16 residues. The V gene's germline CDR1 is SGHTA and CDR2 FQGNSA. Losses at the gene ends were 1 base for V and 3 bases for J; bases not matched to a gene: 5. For the CDR3, the DNA is TGTGCCAGCAGCTTAGACGGGACAGCCGACACCGGGGAGCTGTTTTTT. Protein sequence: CASSLDGTADTGELFF.

The rearrangement uses TRBV29-1 and TRBJ2-5; D ambiguous. The length of the CDR3 is 12 residues. The germline V and J ends were trimmed by 5 bases and 3 bases, with 10 bases remaining between them. Germline V gene sequence: CDR1 SQVTM, CDR2 ANQGSEA. In nucleotides, the CDR3 is TGCAGCGTTTTCGAGAGCAAAGAGACCCAGTACTTC. As protein: CSVFESKETQYF.

This chain links TRBV7-6 with TRBJ1-1, with a weak D call TRBD1 (6 bases). The CDR3 loop spans 16 amino acids. Germline assignment: CDR1 SGHVS and CDR2 FNYEAQ. Deletions cut 2 bases from V and 4 bases from J, with 17 bases between. CDR3 loop: CASSLSALGRGTEAFF. The CDR3 DNA sequence: TGTGCCAGCAGCTTAAGCGCTTTAGGCAGGGGCACTGAAGCTTTCTTT.

V gene TRBV14 combines with J gene TRBJ2-5; D gene ambiguous. The CDR3 is made up of 11 amino acids. In germline, CDR1 is SGHDN, CDR2 FVKESK. V lost 3 bases and J lost 8, with 7 bases in between. The CDR3 region is CASSQGPTQYF. The CDR3 DNA reads as TGTGCCAGCAGCCAGGGCCCAACCCAGTACTTC.

A note on this clone: Other DNA sequences within the sample encode an identical CDR3. This rearrangement joins TRBV30 to TRBJ2-1, with 12 bases matching TRBD2. This CDR3 is built from 15 residues. In germline, CDR1 is GTSNPN, CDR2 SVGIG (reference sequence). V shed 2 bases and J 6 bases; nucleotides not matched to a gene: 5. The chain's CDR3 is CAWSPGLAGLNEQFF. DNA for the CDR3: TGTGCCTGGAGTCCGGGACTAGCGGGCCTCAATGAGCAGTTCTTC. Full variable domain (rest looked up from reference TRBV30 and TRBJ2-1): SQTIHQWPATLVQPVGSPLSLECTVEGTSNPNLYWYRQAAGRGLQLLFYSVGIGQISSEVPQNLSASRPQDRQFILSSKKLLLSDSGFYLCAWSPGLAGLNEQFFGPGTRLTVL.

The chain is built from TRBV19 and TRBJ2-5; D is undetermined. This CDR3 is built from 15 residues. Germline assignment: CDR1 LNHDA and CDR2 SQIVND (reference sequence). The germline V and J ends were trimmed by 4 bases and 1 base, with 13 bases remaining between them. CDR3: CASSNPSAFQETQYF. The DNA of the CDR3 is TGTGCCAGTAGTAACCCGTCCGCGTTCCAAGAGACCCAGTACTTC.

This chain uses TRBV28 with TRBJ2-3; perhaps TRBD1 as D (6 bases). CDR3 length equals 16 residues. Trimming removed 7 bases from V and 0 bases from J, with 17 bases in between. Germline CDR1 reads MDHEN; CDR2 reads SYDVKM. The CDR3 DNA reads as TGTGCCAGCAACCCACTTTGGGGGCCTAGCACAGATACGCAGTATTTT. Protein product: CASNPLWGPSTDTQYF.

This rearrangement joins TRBV7-2 to TRBJ2-4, with 9 bases identical to TRBD2. The trim removed 5 bases at V and 3 bases at J, leaving 8 bases unmatched. The CDR3 has 16 residues. Germline CDR1 reads SGHTA; CDR2 reads FQGNSA. For the CDR3, the DNA is TGTGCCAGCAGCCCCCGCGGTAGCGGGGGCAAAAACATTCAGTACTTC. Encoded protein: CASSPRGSGGKNIQYF.

This chain joins TRBV27 and TRBJ2-1, with 13 bases lining up with TRBD2. CDR1 is MNHEY and CDR2 is SMNVEV in the germline V gene (reference sequence). V lost 2 bases to trimming and J lost 9 bases; unmatched junction nucleotides: 4. The CDR3 has 15 amino acids. The CDR3: CASSLTSGRAGEQFF. CDR3 coding DNA: TGTGCCAGCAGTTTAACTAGCGGGAGGGCCGGTGAGCAGTTCTTC.

This clone came up once. The rearrangement joins TRBV2 to TRBJ2-4; a possible D gene is TRBD2 (5 bases). The CDR3 covers 16 residues. With 2 bases removed from V and 1 base from J, the gap between germline ends came to 12 bases. Germline lookup yields CDR1 SNHLY and CDR2 FYNNEI. The CDR3 spells CASSESAGRAKNIQYF. The CDR3 coding sequence is TGTGCCAGCAGTGAATCGGCGGGCCGCGCCAAAAACATTCAGTACTTC.

The chain couples TRBV10-1 to TRBJ2-1, with 8 bases aligning to TRBD2. Germline values: CDR1 WNHNN, CDR2 SYGVQD (reference sequence). V lost 7 bases to trimming and J lost 0 bases; unmatched junction nucleotides: 8. The CDR3 totals 16 residues. CDR3 sequence: CASITKRGNSYNEQFF. CDR3 nucleotides: TGCGCCAGCATCACCAAGCGGGGGAACTCCTACAATGAGCAGTTCTTC.

Here the CDR3 DNA reads TGTGCCAGCAGCTTAGGGCAGGGGGCGACGAACACTGAAGCTTTCTTT. Translating it yields CASSLGQGATNTEAFF. The rearrangement uses TRBV7-8 and TRBJ1-1; TRBD1 aligns across 8 bases. V lost 1 base, J lost 1 base, and 5 bases stayed unmatched. Germline V gene lookup returns CDR1 SGHVS and CDR2 FQNEAQ. The CDR3 has 16 residues.

This chain connects TRBV9 to TRBJ2-7; 7 bases fit TRBD2. CDR1 is SGDLS and CDR2 is YYNGEE in the germline V gene. The length of the CDR3 is 15 residues. Trimming took 0 bases from V and 2 from J; bases not matched to a gene: 5. The CDR3 loop is CASSVDPSGPYEQYF. Written as DNA, the CDR3 is TGTGCCAGCAGCGTAGACCCTAGCGGCCCCTACGAGCAGTACTTC.

The chain employs TRBV2 and TRBJ2-3, with no clear D. The germline V gene has CDR1 SNHLY and CDR2 FYNNEI. V shed 11 bases and J shed 5 bases, with 11 bases lying between them. This CDR3 is built from 11 residues. CDR3 nucleotides: TGTGCCGGCCAGAGGTTAGATACGCAGTATTTT. Translated: CAGQRLDTQYF.